Detailed here is one TCR beta chain. Its antigen remains unidentified. This sample was included in a study of shared clonotypes between healthy human individuals. Whole-study context: CD4 naive and CD4 memory each took three plates per donor, while CD8 naive took two and CD8 memory one. The study's findings and limits: Sharing across a handful of donors was seen in roughly 5% of naive CD4 clonotypes. Non-shared clonotypes had lower generation probabilities than clonotypes shared by all four sorted-subset donors. Naive subsets, compared against memory subsets, generally had larger estimated richness values.

This CDR3 spans 16 amino acids. Assay used: immunoSEQ multiplex PCR; TCRdb lists only in-frame clones, some missing. The sample lists around 2,000,000 clones; 95% were seen once. The sample taken for sequencing was naive CD4+ T cells sorted from blood. The subset here: CD45RA+ positively selected. This receptor was taken from a man younger than 35 in good health. The chain employs TRBV21-1 and TRBJ2-1; TRBD2 is taken as the D call from the table, unchecked against the DNA. TRBV21-1 is given as a pseudogene. The CDR3 sequence is CASSKGGGVGYNEQFF. In DNA, the CDR3 is TGTGCCAGCAGCAAAGGAGGAGGTGTTGGTTACAATGAGCAGTTCTTC.